The sequence of this T cell receptor beta chain was determined in a study of neurological immune-mediated disorders. This CDR3 is built from 15 residues. The V gene's germline CDR1 is SEHNR and CDR2 FQNEAQ (reference sequence). The J segment lost 3 bases and the V segment lost 3 bases, leaving 4 bases of the junction unmatched. TCRdb recomputed calls from the 5' RACE reads with MiXCR, one row per CDR3 protein. The sample lists 40,000 or so distinct CDR3 sequences; less than 8.5% were seen once. This clonotype appeared a few times. The chain combines TRBV7-9 with TRBJ2-2; 7 nucleotides line up with TRBD2. The sequence came from a woman aged 35 to 49 in good health. The material sequenced was PBMCs. CDR3: CASSFTSGDTGELFF. In DNA form, the CDR3 reads TGTGCCAGCAGCTTTACCAGCGGGGACACCGGGGAGCTGTTTTTT.